The present TCR beta chain was sequenced within a study of blood T cells in healthy people across ages. The CDR3 runs to 16 residues. The germline gives CDR1 SGHTA, CDR2 FQGNSA. Trimming took 4 bases from V and 4 from J, leaving 18 bases between them. For the second PCR, which ran for roughly 6 to 11 cycles, a sample-barcoded 5' primer and a J-beta primer mix were used. TCRdb reprocessed the 5' RACE reads via MiXCR and lists one record per CDR3 protein. The sample has about 810,000 distinct CDR3 sequences, 36% seen once. This TCR came from a man younger than 30 in good health. The chain links TRBV7-2 to TRBJ2-3; no clear D gene. The sample taken for sequencing was blood. The CDR3 sequence: CASSSGPRPHADTQYF. In DNA, the CDR3 is TGTGCCAGCAGCTCCGGGCCTCGACCGCACGCAGATACGCAGTATTTT.